Listed below are T cell receptor beta chains from one sample, sequenced in a study of CD8+ T cells in alopecia areata. TCRdb's table, derived via immunoSEQ multiplex PCR, lists solely in-frame clones and lacks some. In the table there are more than 95,000 clones, approximately 84% of which are singletons. The sample in question was CD8+ T cells sorted from blood, obtained at approximately week 34, from a patient treated with tofacitinib. These receptors all stem from a human donor with alopecia areata. Both conserved end residues are part of each CDR3. Fields, in order: D gene, clone size, V gene, J gene, CDR3 DNA, CDR3 protein. A D gene is named only where the DNA matches it firmly. Only part of the rows carry a size: once, few, many, or a class if the clone is expanded.

d_gene: TRBD1; abundance: .; v_gene: TRBV11-2; j_gene: TRBJ2-2; CDR3nt: TGTGCCAGCAGCTTACTACCGGGACAGGGAAACACCGGGGAGCTGTTTTTT; CDR3aa: CASSLLPGQGNTGELFF
d_gene: .; abundance: .; v_gene: TRBV15; j_gene: TRBJ2-7; CDR3nt: TGTGCCACCAGCCTTCTATCCGGCTACGAGCAGTACTTC; CDR3aa: CATSLLSGYEQYF
d_gene: .; abundance: .; v_gene: TRBV7-9; j_gene: TRBJ2-7; CDR3nt: TGTGCCAGCAGCTCAAATAGGGACACCCACTACGAGCAGTACTTC; CDR3aa: CASSSNRDTHYEQYF
d_gene: TRBD1; abundance: .; v_gene: TRBV7-9; j_gene: TRBJ2-7; CDR3nt: TGTGCCAGCAGCAACGGACAGGGCGGTTCCTACGAGCAGTACTTC; CDR3aa: CASSNGQGGSYEQYF
d_gene: .; abundance: .; v_gene: TRBV2; j_gene: TRBJ1-6; CDR3nt: TGTGCCAGCAGTGAAGCGCTTCCGAGGTCCAGCTCCTATAATTCACCCCTCCACTTT; CDR3aa: CASSEALPRSSSYNSPLHF
d_gene: .; abundance: .; v_gene: TRBV27; j_gene: TRBJ2-3; CDR3nt: TGTGCCAGCAGTTTATTGCATAGAGGGTGGACAGATACGCAGTATTTT; CDR3aa: CASSLLHRGWTDTQYF
d_gene: .; abundance: .; v_gene: TRBV18; j_gene: TRBJ2-2; CDR3nt: TGTGCCAGCTCGCCCTTGGGGGGTGCGAACACCGGGGAGCTGTTTTTT; CDR3aa: CASSPLGGANTGELFF
d_gene: TRBD1; abundance: .; v_gene: TRBV4-1; j_gene: TRBJ1-4; CDR3nt: TGCGCCAGCAGCCAGAAGACAGGGGTACCGGAAAAACTGTTTTTT; CDR3aa: CASSQKTGVPEKLFF
d_gene: .; abundance: .; v_gene: TRBV6-5; j_gene: TRBJ2-3; CDR3nt: TGTGCCAGCTGGGGGTCCGATACGCAGTATTTT; CDR3aa: CASWGSDTQYF
d_gene: .; abundance: .; v_gene: TRBV9; j_gene: TRBJ2-5; CDR3nt: TGTGCCAGCAGTCCCAGCGGTGTTCAAGAGACCCAGTACTTC; CDR3aa: CASSPSGVQETQYF
d_gene: TRBD2; abundance: .; v_gene: TRBV27; j_gene: TRBJ2-2; CDR3nt: TGTGCCAGCATGGCGGGGGCGAACACCGGGGAGCTGTTTTTT; CDR3aa: CASMAGANTGELFF
d_gene: TRBD2; abundance: once; v_gene: TRBV9; j_gene: TRBJ2-3; CDR3nt: TGTGCCAGCAGCCCCCGAGCGGGAGGGCCGAGGGATACGCAGTATTTT; CDR3aa: CASSPRAGGPRDTQYF
d_gene: .; abundance: .; v_gene: TRBV7-3; j_gene: TRBJ1-4; CDR3nt: TGTGCCAGCAGCTTAACAGGAACAGGGTCTAATGAAAAACTGTTTTTT; CDR3aa: CASSLTGTGSNEKLFF
d_gene: .; abundance: once; v_gene: TRBV7-8; j_gene: TRBJ2-1; CDR3nt: TGTGCCAGCAGGGCGAGGGGCTCCTACAATGAGCAGTTCTTC; CDR3aa: CASRARGSYNEQFF